A single sample is the source of the 27 T cell receptor beta chains below, sequenced in a study of blood T cell repertoires in COVID-19. Sequenced by immunoSEQ multiplex PCR; TCRdb stores in-frame clones only, minus some. Of more than 85,000 clones listed, roughly 82% are singletons. The sample comprised peripheral blood. The receptors stem from an elderly man with acute or convalescent COVID-19.

The chain uses TRBV15 and TRBJ1-1; 8 positions match TRBD1. Germline V lookup: CDR1 LNHNV, CDR2 YYDKDF (reference sequence). This CDR3 comprises 13 residues. V gave up 3 bases and J gave up 8 bases; unmatched junction bases: 5. The CDR3 here is CATSRTRDREAFF. In DNA, the CDR3 is TGTGCCACCAGCAGGACCAGGGACAGGGAAGCTTTCTTT.

The chain uses TRBV19 and TRBJ2-3; no clear D gene. The germline gives CDR1 LNHDA, CDR2 SQIVND (reference sequence). Trimming stripped 3 bases from V and 0 bases from J, with 7 bases between. CDR3 length: 14 amino acids. The CDR3 sequence: CASSIPPSTDTQYF. CDR3 nucleotide sequence: TGTGCCAGTAGTATCCCCCCTAGCACAGATACGCAGTATTTT.

The table lists this clone with a few counts. The chain links TRBV10-3 to TRBJ1-1; D unclear. CDR3 size: 14 residues. Germline V CDR1 and CDR2: ENHRY, SYGVKD. V was pared by 3 bases and J by 0 bases, with 8 bases between. CDR3 protein: CAISEPGMNTEAFF. DNA for the CDR3: TGTGCCATCAGTGAACCGGGGATGAACACTGAAGCTTTCTTT.

This chain uses TRBV30 with TRBJ2-5, with D maybe TRBD2 (5 bases). The V end was cut by 0 bases, the J end by 6 bases, with 14 bases between. Germline assignment: CDR1 GTSNPN and CDR2 SVGIG (reference sequence). The CDR3 has 14 amino acids. The CDR3: CAWSVGRTGKTQYF. CDR3 in DNA: TGTGCCTGGAGTGTAGGCAGGACGGGGAAGACCCAGTACTTC.

The V gene is TRBV2, the J gene TRBJ1-3; D possibly corresponds to TRBD1 (5 bases). The CDR3 covers 13 residues. The V and J ends lost 7 bases and 7 bases respectively, with 14 bases between them. Germline CDR1 SNHLY, CDR2 FYNNEI. The CDR3 DNA reads as TGTGCCAGCATCCCCCGGGGGTCCAACACCATATATTTT. Protein: CASIPRGSNTIYF.

This clone was observed once. This CDR3 is also generated by other DNA sequences in the sample. The V gene is TRBV30, the J gene TRBJ1-6; 7 nucleotides line up with TRBD1. V was pared by 0 bases and J by 8 bases, with 4 bases of the junction left unmatched. This CDR3 has 14 residues. Germline values: CDR1 GTSNPN, CDR2 SVGIG (reference sequence). The CDR3 DNA sequence: TGTGCCTGGAGTGTTCGACAGGGCGATTCACCCCTCCACTTT. Translation: CAWSVRQGDSPLHF.

The chain is built from TRBV10-2 and TRBJ2-3; no definite D call. Trimming removed 7 bases at V and 0 bases at J, with 5 bases between. The CDR3 has 12 residues. Germline V gene sequence: CDR1 WSHSY, CDR2 SAAADI. This CDR3 is CASKRSTDTQYF. In nucleotides, the CDR3 is TGCGCCAGCAAGAGGAGCACAGATACGCAGTATTTT.

The chain joins TRBV19 to TRBJ2-7; TRBD1 is a possible D gene (6 bases). This CDR3 is built from 14 residues. The V end was cut by 5 bases, the J end by 4 bases, with 15 bases between. Germline V gene data show CDR1 as LNHDA and CDR2 as SQIVND (reference sequence). CDR3: CASSRAGDRYEQYF. The CDR3 bases are TGTGCCAGTAGTCGCGCAGGGGATAGGTACGAGCAGTACTTC.

This sequence joins TRBV19 and TRBJ2-1, with 8 bases that match TRBD1. The CDR3 has 17 amino acids. Germline V gives CDR1 LNHDA, CDR2 SQIVND (reference sequence). Unmatched junction bases numbered 13, after V lost 4 bases and J lost 5 bases. Here the CDR3 reads CASSTGGRTGFNNEQFF. CDR3 DNA sequence: TGTGCCAGTAGTACCGGGGGTCGGACAGGGTTCAACAATGAGCAGTTCTTC.

This clone was detected only a few times. The chain couples TRBV4-3 to TRBJ1-1, with no clear D. Germline-derived CDR1 and CDR2 are LGHNA and YSLEER. The germline V and J ends were trimmed by 4 bases and 12 bases, with 15 bases remaining between them. The CDR3 loop spans 12 amino acids. The CDR3 DNA reads as TGCGCCAGCAGCCTCCCCCGGGAGAGACCTTTCTTT. It is translated as CASSLPRERPFF.

CDR3: CASSFRKGGGHEQYF. DNA for the CDR3: TGTGCCAGCAGCTTTAGGAAAGGGGGTGGCCACGAGCAGTACTTC. The chain employs TRBV7-2 and TRBJ2-7; TRBD1 might be the D (6 bases). CDR3 length: 15 residues. CDR1 and CDR2 from the germline V gene are SGHTA and FQGNSA. The V end lost 3 bases, the J end lost 5 bases, and 17 bases lay between the germline ends.

V is TRBV6-2 or TRBV6-3 and J is TRBJ1-1, with D tentatively TRBD1 (6 bases). CDR3 length: 19 residues. V lost 0 bases to trimming and J lost 5 bases, with 25 bases between them. CDR1 and CDR2 from the germline V gene are MNHEY and SVGEGT. The CDR3 sequence is CASSYSTAPRGIGLTEAFF. The DNA of the CDR3 is TGTGCCAGCAGTTACTCGACGGCGCCGAGGGGGATCGGTTTAACTGAAGCTTTCTTT.

The J gene is TRBJ2-1, the V gene TRBV19; D may be TRBD2 (5 bases). Looked up from germline, CDR1 is LNHDA and CDR2 is SQIVND (reference sequence). V lost 6 bases and J lost 2, with 11 bases in between. CDR3 length: 14 amino acids. This chain's CDR3 is CASRGSPAYNEQFF. The CDR3 DNA sequence: TGTGCCAGTAGGGGGAGCCCGGCCTACAATGAGCAGTTCTTC. Drawing the rest from reference TRBV19 and TRBJ2-1, the complete variable domain is DGGITQSPKYLFRKEGQNVTLSCEQNLNHDAMYWYRQDPGQGLRLIYYSQIVNDFQKGDIAEGYSVSREKKESFPLTVTSAQKNPTAFYLCASRGSPAYNEQFFGPGTRLTVL.

The chain has TRBV27 and TRBJ1-6; the match to TRBD1 covers 8 bases. Germline V gives CDR1 MNHEY, CDR2 SMNVEV (reference sequence). V lost 2 bases to trimming and J lost 9 bases; unmatched junction nucleotides: 9. CDR3 length equals 16 residues. CDR3 DNA sequence: TGTGCCAGCAGTTTAACGGACAGGGAGATGGGTTCACCCCTCCACTTT. Translated: CASSLTDREMGSPLHF.

The V gene is TRBV2, the J gene TRBJ1-2; TRBD1 agrees at 9 bases. With V trimmed by 8 bases and J by 7 bases, 11 bases remained unmatched. The CDR3 totals 14 residues. Looked up from germline, CDR1 is SNHLY and CDR2 is FYNNEI. CDR3 sequence (DNA): TGTGCCAGCGTTAAAGGGGACAGGGTCGGTGGCTACACCTTC. It specifies CASVKGDRVGGYTF.

This clone was detected only once. The gene calls are TRBV18 and TRBJ2-2; a possible D gene is TRBD1 (5 bases). Trimming took 2 bases from V and 2 from J, leaving 9 bases between them. The CDR3 totals 15 residues. The germline gives CDR1 KGHSH, CDR2 LQKENI. CDR3 amino acids: CASSPGQGNTGELFF. The DNA of the CDR3 is TGTGCCAGCTCACCAGGGCAGGGTAACACCGGGGAGCTGTTTTTT.

The V and J genes are TRBV27 and TRBJ1-2; the match to TRBD1 covers 8 bases. There are 15 residues in the CDR3. The germline V gene has CDR1 MNHEY and CDR2 SMNVEV (reference sequence). V shed 2 bases and J 6 bases; nucleotides not matched to a gene: 8. The CDR3 DNA reads TGTGCCAGCAGTTTAACCGGACAGGGAGGGCATGGCTACACCTTC. It codes for CASSLTGQGGHGYTF.

The chain links TRBV4-3 to TRBJ2-5; D is ambiguous. Germline assignment: CDR1 LGHNA and CDR2 YSLEER. This CDR3 spans 16 amino acids. V lost 1 base and J lost 5, with 17 bases in between. The CDR3 DNA is TGCGCCAGCAGCCAAGTGAGGCTCGAGATCGGGGAGACCCAGTACTTC. This encodes CASSQVRLEIGETQYF.

This rearrangement joins TRBV7-2 to TRBJ1-2; 8 positions agree with TRBD1. The CDR3 is 15 amino acids. The V gene end was trimmed by 6 bases and the J gene end by 4 bases; junction bases not matched to a gene: 10. Germline values: CDR1 SGHTA, CDR2 FQGNSA. CDR3 nucleotides: TGTGCCAGCAGACCGACAGGGGTAAAGGGCTATGGCTACACCTTC. As protein: CASRPTGVKGYGYTF.

The chain combines TRBV6-5 with TRBJ1-1; D uncertain. With 6 bases removed from V and 1 base from J, the gap between germline ends came to 3 bases. Germline values: CDR1 MNHEY, CDR2 SVGAGI. The length of the CDR3 is 11 residues. CDR3 region: CASRRNTEAFF. In nucleotides, the CDR3 is TGTGCCAGCAGGAGGAACACTGAAGCTTTCTTT.

The CDR3: CASSFQGSDTEAFF. The CDR3 bases are TGTGCCAGCAGCTTTCAGGGGTCGGACACTGAAGCTTTCTTT. The V and J genes are TRBV7-9 and TRBJ1-1, with TRBD1 as a possible D gene (6 bases). This CDR3 region has 14 residues. Germline-derived CDR1 and CDR2 are SEHNR and FQNEAQ (reference sequence). Trimming shortened V by 3 bases and J by 3 bases, and 11 bases separated the two germline ends.

The V and J genes are TRBV19 and TRBJ1-5, with D possibly TRBD1 on 5 matching bases. V dropped 4 bases and J dropped 2 bases, with 12 bases sitting between them. CDR1 is LNHDA, CDR2 SQIVND, per germline (reference sequence). The CDR3 runs to 15 residues. The CDR3 here is CASSKGGTGNQPQHF. The CDR3 DNA sequence: TGTGCCAGTAGTAAAGGAGGGACTGGCAATCAGCCCCAGCATTTT.

This clone was counted between two and nine times. This chain links TRBV9 with TRBJ2-2; D uncertain. The ends were cut back, 0 bases at V and 2 bases at J, with 8 bases in the middle. The CDR3 has 15 amino acids. The germline V gene has CDR1 SGDLS and CDR2 YYNGEE. This chain's CDR3 is CASSVGSVNTGELFF. The CDR3 bases are TGTGCCAGCAGCGTAGGGTCAGTTAACACCGGGGAGCTGTTTTTT. Combining the CDR3 with reference TRBV9 and TRBJ2-2 gives the whole variable domain DSGVTQTPKHLITATGQRVTLRCSPRSGDLSVYWYQQSLDQGLQFLIQYYNGEERAKGNILERFSAQQFPDLHSELNLSSLELGDSALYFCASSVGSVNTGELFFGEGSRLTVL.

V gene TRBV6-5 combines with J gene TRBJ2-2, with a weak D call TRBD1 (5 bases). Trimming shortened V by 8 bases and J by 4 bases, and 14 bases separated the two germline ends. Germline values: CDR1 MNHEY, CDR2 SVGAGI. This CDR3 is 14 amino acids long. CDR3 coding DNA: TGTGCCAGCTCCCTAGGGGAAGGCACCGGGGAGCTGTTTTTT. It yields the protein CASSLGEGTGELFF.

The J gene is TRBJ2-2, the V gene TRBV7-6, with D uncertain. This CDR3 is built from 12 residues. The V end lost 5 bases, the J end lost 5 bases, and 6 bases lay between the germline ends. Per germline, CDR1 SGHVS and CDR2 FNYEAQ. CDR3 bases: TGTGCCAGCAGCCACGCGACCGGGGAGCTGTTTTTT. This codes for CASSHATGELFF. The full variable domain, rest sourced from reference TRBV7-6 and TRBJ2-2, is GAGVSQSPRYKVTKRGQDVALRCDPISGHVSLYWYRQALGQGPEFLTYFNYEAQQDKSGLPNDRFSAERPEGSISTLTIQRTEQRDSAMYRCASSHATGELFFGEGSRLTVL.

The rearrangement joins TRBV7-2 to TRBJ1-2; the match to TRBD1 covers 7 bases. The germline V gene encodes CDR1 SGHTA and CDR2 FQGNSA. This CDR3 region has 13 residues. Losses at the gene ends were 5 bases for V and 8 bases for J; bases not matched to a gene: 8. The CDR3 coding sequence is TGTGCCAGCAGCCGAGACAGGGCCGGAGGCTACACCTTC. Translation: CASSRDRAGGYTF.

This clone was detected only a few times. V and J are TRBV30 and TRBJ2-1, with no clear D. Germline CDR1 is GTSNPN and CDR2 is SVGIG (reference sequence). V was pared by 3 bases and J by 6 bases, with 9 bases between. This CDR3 is 12 amino acids long. CDR3 nucleotide sequence: TGTGCCTGGAGCATACAGTTCAATGAGCAGTTCTTC. This codes for CAWSIQFNEQFF.